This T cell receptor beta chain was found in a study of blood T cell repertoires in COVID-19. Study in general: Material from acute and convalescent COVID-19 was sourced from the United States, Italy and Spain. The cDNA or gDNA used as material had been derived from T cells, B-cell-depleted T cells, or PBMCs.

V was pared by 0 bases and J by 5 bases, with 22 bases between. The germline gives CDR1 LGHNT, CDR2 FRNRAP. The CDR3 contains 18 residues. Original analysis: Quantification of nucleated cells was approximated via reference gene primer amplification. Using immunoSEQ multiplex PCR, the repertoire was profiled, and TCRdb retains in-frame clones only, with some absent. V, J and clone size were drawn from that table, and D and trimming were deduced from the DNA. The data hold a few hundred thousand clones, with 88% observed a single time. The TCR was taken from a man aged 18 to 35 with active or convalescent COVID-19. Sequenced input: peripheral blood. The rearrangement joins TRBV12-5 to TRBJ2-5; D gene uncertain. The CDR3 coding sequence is TGTGCTAGTGGTTTGGTCCCCAACTATGGCATGGGTGGGGAGACCCAGTACTTC. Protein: CASGLVPNYGMGGETQYF.